One and the same sample provided the 2 T cell receptor beta chains below, sequenced in a study of blood T cell repertoires in COVID-19. Repertoires were generated with immunoSEQ multiplex PCR, while TCRdb's copy carries only in-frame clones and drops some. The sample carries under 300,000 clones, 65% to 90% recorded once. The sequenced sample was peripheral blood. Receptors originate from a human donor in a cohort sampled during active COVID-19.

The chain is built from TRBV21-1 and TRBJ2-1; the tabulated D call, TRBD2, remains unverified against the DNA. TRBV21-1 is a documented pseudogene. There are 18 residues in the CDR3. CDR3 sequence: CASSKARTSGRLYNEQFF. The DNA for the CDR3 is TGTGCCAGCAGCAAAGCCCGGACTAGCGGGAGACTTTACAATGAGCAGTTCTTC.

The V gene is TRBV2, the J gene TRBJ2-4; the D gene is possibly TRBD2 (6 bases). Per germline, CDR1 SNHLY and CDR2 FYNNEI. Trimming removed 2 bases from V and 0 bases from J, with 11 bases in between. The CDR3 is 16 residues long. The DNA of the CDR3 is TGTGCCAGCAGTGAACGAGCGGAGGGAGCCAAAAACATTCAGTACTTC. The encoded protein is CASSERAEGAKNIQYF.